This T cell receptor (beta chain) is drawn from a study of blood T cells in healthy people across ages. A sample-barcoded 5' primer and a J-beta primer mix were used in a second PCR of about 7 to 12 cycles. MiXCR, run by TCRdb on the 5' RACE reads, gives a single entry per CDR3 protein. The sample yields 550,000 to 750,000 distinct CDR3 sequences, around 21% seen once. The germline V gene has CDR1 MDHEN and CDR2 SYDVKM. CDR3 length equals 15 residues. The TCR originated in a man in his 70s in good health. The sample was blood. The gene calls are TRBV28 and TRBJ2-5; 8 positions match TRBD1. The end of the DNA is better explained by TRBJ2-7, so the J call may be wrong. As DNA, the CDR3 is TGTGCCAGCAGGACCAACAGGGGGTTTACCTACGAGCAGTACTTC. Translating it yields CASRTNRGFTYEQYF.